This is a list of T cell receptor beta chains from one sample in a study of control samples from healthy donors and cancer patients. Sequenced by immunoSEQ multiplex PCR; TCRdb stores in-frame clones only, minus some. The table shows some 120,000 clones, with roughly 92% occurring only once. What was sequenced was blood. These receptors came from a man aged 30-40 years in good health. CDR3s leave out the opening cysteine and the closing phenylalanine or tryptophan.

v_call	j_call	cdr3_aa
TRBV2	TRBJ2-5	ASDKGGAGTQY
TRBV10-1	TRBJ1-4	ASREGGKVGEKLF
TRBV9	TRBJ2-3	ASSQRGHLDTQY
TRBV18	TRBJ2-1	ASSQLPPGLHSEQF
TRBV6-5	TRBJ1-5	ASSILGQPQH
TRBV27	TRBJ1-1	ASSFREETEAF
TRBV30	TRBJ1-6	AWKLRGQQNSPLH
TRBV29-1	TRBJ1-1	SVIGTNTEAF
TRBV14	TRBJ1-2	ASSQDRGGVYGYT
TRBV5-4	TRBJ1-1	ASSLAGTGKNTEAF